This TCR beta chain originates from a study of blood T cell repertoires in COVID-19. Participants' own reports of clinical history determined their cohort assignment. V shed 1 base and J shed 9 bases, with 10 bases lying between them. The germline V gene encodes CDR1 LGHDT and CDR2 YNNKEL (reference sequence). The CDR3 runs 12 residues. Data came from immunoSEQ multiplex PCR; TCRdb stores just in-frame clones and leaves some out. The top ten hold 5.5% to 7% of the sample, which has about 330,000 clones, nearly 90% seen once. V is TRBV3-1 (or the pseudogene TRBV3-2) and J is TRBJ2-7; the D is unclear. Sequencing was carried out using PBMCs or T cells enriched from blood (not recorded which). The TCR originated in a woman in her thirties who had recovered from COVID-19. The CDR3, as DNA: TGTGCCAGCAGCCAAGGGGTAGGAGTGCAGTACTTC. This codes for CASSQGVGVQYF.